This TCR beta chain was sequenced for a study of T cells in Graves' hyperthyroidism and ophthalmopathy. Study conclusions and caveats: Most clonotypes that expanded in the thyroid above 0.001 also showed up in blood.

Authors of the study amplified TCR beta CDR3 regions from RNA transcripts. Researchers ran a first-round RT-PCR on the TCR CDR3 using the HTBI primer set. MiXCR was run by TCRdb on the multiplex PCR reads, yielding one entry per CDR3 protein. The sample has 300,000 or so distinct CDR3 sequences; 21% are singletons. This CDR3 contains 13 residues. After removal of 3 bases from V and 5 bases from J, the junction contained 2 bases not matched to a gene. The V gene's germline CDR1 is KGHSH and CDR2 LQKENI. This clonotype was counted at least ten times. The antigen remains undetermined. This may be a read error: a much more frequent sequence differs by one nucleotide. Participants, patients aged 18 to 65, had newly diagnosed hyperthyroidism with a duration under 2 months. Not enrolled were patients with uncontrolled infection, other autoimmune disease, pregnancy or lactation.

The V gene is TRBV18, the J gene TRBJ2-5, with 8 bases aligning to TRBD1. Sequenced input: blood. This receptor was taken from a woman between 50 and 59 years old with Graves' hyperthyroidism. CDR3 sequence reads: CASSPGQVETQYF. The CDR3 DNA sequence: TGTGCCAGCTCACCGGGACAGGTGGAGACCCAGTACTTC. Complete variable domain (other parts from reference TRBV18 and TRBJ2-5): NAGVMQNPRHLVRRRGQEARLRCSPMKGHSHVYWYRQLPEEGLKFMVYLQKENIIDESGMPKERFSAEFPKEGPSILRIQQVVRGDSAAYFCASSPGQVETQYFGPGTRLLVL.